This T cell receptor beta chain was recovered during a study of blood T cells in healthy people across ages. General study results and limits: Lack of knowledge of donor CMV status possibly confounded expanded clonotype changes.

Turning to this clonotype: Its antigen remains unknown.

Researchers isolated at least 7 million PBMCs per sample. Primers used in a second PCR of roughly 6 to 11 cycles were a sample-barcoded 5' primer and a J-beta primer mix. Every cDNA was tagged by a template-switch adaptor with 12 random nucleotides. TCRdb re-derived calls from the 5' RACE reads in MiXCR, one entry per CDR3 protein. The profile covers roughly 2 million distinct CDR3 sequences, with roughly 52% appearing a single time and around 2.1% taken by the ten largest. Germline V gene data show CDR1 as LGHDT and CDR2 as YNNKEL (reference sequence). Trimming left V 1 base short and J 4 bases short, with 11 bases between. The CDR3 length is 15 residues.

Sequenced material: blood. This chain connects TRBV3-1 to TRBJ2-1; no clear D. The receptor was isolated from a woman aged 40 to 55 in good health. The DNA for the CDR3 is TGTGCCAGCAGCCAAGGAAGTGAAAATTACAATGAGCAGTTCTTC. It specifies CASSQGSENYNEQFF.